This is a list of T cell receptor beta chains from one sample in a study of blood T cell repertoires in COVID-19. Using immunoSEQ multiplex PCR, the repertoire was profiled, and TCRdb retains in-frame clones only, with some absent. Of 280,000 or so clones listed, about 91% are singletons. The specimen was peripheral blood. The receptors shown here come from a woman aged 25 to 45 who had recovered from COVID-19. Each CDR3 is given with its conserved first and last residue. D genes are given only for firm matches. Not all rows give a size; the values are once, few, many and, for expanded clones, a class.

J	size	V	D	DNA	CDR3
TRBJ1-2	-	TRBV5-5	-	TGTGCCAGCAGCCTGACAGGAGTTGGGGGCTACACCTTC	CASSLTGVGGYTF
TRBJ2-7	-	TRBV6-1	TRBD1	TGTGCCAGCAGTGAACAGACAGGGGGACACTACGAGCAGTACTTC	CASSEQTGGHYEQYF
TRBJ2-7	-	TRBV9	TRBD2	TGTGCCAGCAGCGTAGGGGTTCCGGAGCGGGGGGGCTACGAGCAGTACTTC	CASSVGVPERGGYEQYF
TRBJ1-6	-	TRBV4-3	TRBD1	TGCGCCAGCAGCCCACGACAGGGGAACTATAATTCACCCCTCCACTTT	CASSPRQGNYNSPLHF
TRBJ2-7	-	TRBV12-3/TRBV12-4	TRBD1	TGTGCCAGCCGGGACAGGAACACCTACGAGCAGTACTTC	CASRDRNTYEQYF
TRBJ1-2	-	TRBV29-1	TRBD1	TGCAGCGTTGAGAATTGGCAGGACAGGGGATATGGCTACACCTTC	CSVENWQDRGYGYTF
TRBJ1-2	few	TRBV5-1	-	TGCGCCAGCAGCTTGGACGACGGACAGTCCTATGGCTACACCTTC	CASSLDDGQSYGYTF
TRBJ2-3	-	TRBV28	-	TGTGCCAGCAGTTCCTACAGGGCTCCTAGCACAGATACGCAGTATTTT	CASSSYRAPSTDTQYF
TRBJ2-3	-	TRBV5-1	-	TGCGCCAGCAGCTTGGCCGGGAGAGGGAGTACGCAGTATTTT	CASSLAGRGSTQYF
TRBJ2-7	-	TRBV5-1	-	TGCGCCAGCAGCTTGGCAGGGGCAAACTACGAGCAGTACTTC	CASSLAGANYEQYF
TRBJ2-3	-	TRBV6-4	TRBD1	TGTGCCAGCAGCGGGACAGGAAGCACAGATACGCAGTATTTT	CASSGTGSTDTQYF
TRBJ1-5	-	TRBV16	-	TGTGCCAGCAGCCAATTTGCGGATAGCAATCAGCCCCAGCATTTT	CASSQFADSNQPQHF
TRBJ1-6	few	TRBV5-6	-	TGTGCCAGCAGCCCCTCGCTCGGCTCCTATAATTCACCCCTCCACTTT	CASSPSLGSYNSPLHF
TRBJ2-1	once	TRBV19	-	TGTGCCAGTAGTTCATTCCTGACAGGACCTTTGAATGAGCAGTTCTTC	CASSSFLTGPLNEQFF
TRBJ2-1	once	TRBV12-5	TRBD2	TGTGCTAGTGGTTTGGCTAGCGGGGGGCAGTTCTTC	CASGLASGGQFF
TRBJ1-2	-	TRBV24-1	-	TGTGCCACTTATATTAGGGGGGGCCCCTTCTATGGCTACACCTTC	CATYIRGGPFYGYTF
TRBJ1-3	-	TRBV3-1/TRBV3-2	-	TGTGCCAGCAGTCCCTCGGGTCCTGGAAACACCATATATTTT	CASSPSGPGNTIYF
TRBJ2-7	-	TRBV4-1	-	TGCGCCAGCAGCCGCCTGCGGGTGGTAGGGATCTACGAGCAGTACTTC	CASSRLRVVGIYEQYF